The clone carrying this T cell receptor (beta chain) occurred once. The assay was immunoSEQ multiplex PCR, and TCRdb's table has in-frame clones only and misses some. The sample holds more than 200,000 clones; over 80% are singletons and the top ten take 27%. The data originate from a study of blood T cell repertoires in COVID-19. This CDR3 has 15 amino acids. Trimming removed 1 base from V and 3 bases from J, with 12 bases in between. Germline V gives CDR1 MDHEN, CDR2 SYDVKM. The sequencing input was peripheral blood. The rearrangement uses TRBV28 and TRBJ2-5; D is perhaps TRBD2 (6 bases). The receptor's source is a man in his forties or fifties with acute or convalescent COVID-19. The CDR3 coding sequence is TGTGCCAGCAGTTTATCCTGGTCGGGGGAAGAGACCCAGTACTTC. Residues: CASSLSWSGEETQYF. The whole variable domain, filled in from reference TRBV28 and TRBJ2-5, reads DVKVTQSSRYLVKRTGEKVFLECVQDMDHENMFWYRQDPGLGLRLIYFSYDVKMKEKGDIPEGYSVSREKKERFSLILESASTNQTSMYLCASSLSWSGEETQYFGPGTRLLVL.